This T cell receptor beta chain was captured in a study of OX40 agonist ivuxolimab in advanced cancers. Study details: Dose-escalation patients' cancers were hepatocellular carcinoma, melanoma, renal cell or head and neck cancer. Partial responses were achieved by three patients: one hepatocellular carcinoma, two cutaneous melanoma.

Concerning this clone itself: Its antigen is still unknown.

Clones were read by immunoSEQ multiplex PCR, and TCRdb kept only the in-frame ones, dropping some. There are 70,000 or so clones in the sample; almost 90% occur only once, and around 2% lies in the top ten. Study-wide points: Normalized expansion of T-cell clones was also low for some nonresponders.

There are 15 residues in the CDR3. V lost 7 bases to trimming and J lost 4 bases; unmatched junction nucleotides: 11. Germline V lookup: CDR1 SGHAT, CDR2 FQNNGV. This specimen consisted of CD4+ or CD8+ T cells sorted from blood, obtained in a trial of the OX40 agonist ivuxolimab. The chain employs TRBV11-2 and TRBJ1-1; 8 bases are a match to TRBD1. The TCR comes from an adult with an advanced solid tumor such as melanoma, head and neck, liver or kidney cancer. CDR3 coding DNA: TGTGCCAGCACGACCTACTCTACAGGGGGCACTGAAGCTTTCTTT. It codes for CASTTYSTGGTEAFF.